Only a few counts were recorded for the clone carrying this T cell receptor beta chain. The record originates from a study of glioma-infiltrating T cells after dendritic cell vaccination. Study context: Autologous tumor lysate was loaded overnight onto monocyte-derived dendritic cells grown less than 8 days with IL-4 and GM-CSF.

CDR3 length: 15 residues. V lost 1 base and J lost 1, with 12 bases in between. CDR1 and CDR2 from the germline V gene are GTSNPN and SVGIG (reference sequence). The repertoire was sequenced with immunoSEQ multiplex PCR; TCRdb's copy has only in-frame clones and lacks some. The sample includes under 100,000 clones, roughly 90% of them seen just once. The chain carries TRBV30 and TRBJ2-3, with D unresolved. This material consisted of blood, taken before dendritic cell vaccination. This clonotype originated in a human donor with glioblastoma. CDR3 sequence (DNA): TGTGCCTGGAGTGGCCAAACCGGTGGCACAGATACGCAGTATTTT. Amino acid sequence: CAWSGQTGGTDTQYF.